The 23 T cell receptor beta chains below come from one sample, sequenced in a study of cytomegalovirus exposure and HLA in healthy donors. The PCR used 60 Vbeta and 13 Jbeta primers. The assay was immunoSEQ multiplex PCR, and TCRdb's table has in-frame clones only and misses some. The sample has 95,000 to 100,000 clones, roughly 79% seen once. The source material was PBMCs. These receptor sequences come from a man in his forties in good health and CMV-seronegative.

The chain is built from TRBV18 and TRBJ2-5; TRBD1 aligns across 9 bases. The CDR3 consists of 15 residues. V was clipped by 4 bases and J by 5 bases; unmatched bases: 8. Germline CDR1 reads KGHSH; CDR2 reads LQKENI. The CDR3 DNA is TGTGCCAGCTCACGTTCCGGGACAGGGTCGGAGACCCAGTACTTC. Translation gives CASSRSGTGSETQYF.

The rearrangement links TRBV7-8 to TRBJ1-2, with D maybe TRBD1 (6 bases). V lost 3 bases and J 5 bases, leaving 10 bases between the germline ends. Germline V gives CDR1 SGHVS, CDR2 FQNEAQ. This CDR3 comprises 13 residues. CDR3 sequence reads: CASSLDSAYGYTF. CDR3 bases: TGTGCCAGCAGCTTGGACAGCGCTTATGGCTACACCTTC.

This clone occurred a few times. The chain links TRBV7-8 to TRBJ2-1; weak D call: TRBD1 (5 bases). Looked up from germline, CDR1 is SGHVS and CDR2 is FQNEAQ. This CDR3 has 14 amino acids. The V end was cut by 6 bases, the J end by 4 bases, with 13 bases between. In DNA form, the CDR3 reads TGTGCCAGCAGGCCCCGGACAAAGTACAATGAGCAGTTCTTC. Translated: CASRPRTKYNEQFF. The full variable domain, with the rest looked up from reference TRBV7-8 and TRBJ2-1, is GAGVSQSPRYKVAKRGQDVALRCDPISGHVSLFWYQQALGQGPEFLTYFQNEAQLDKSGLPSDRFFAERPEGSVSTLKIQRTQQEDSAVYLCASRPRTKYNEQFFGPGTRLTVL.

V gene TRBV30 combines with J gene TRBJ1-2; no definite D call. This CDR3 is built from 11 residues. Germline V gene sequence: CDR1 GTSNPN, CDR2 SVGIG (reference sequence). V lost 8 bases and J lost 1, with 8 bases in between. The CDR3, as DNA: TGTGCCCGGGGAATTAACTATGGCTACACCTTC. Translating it yields CARGINYGYTF. Looking up the rest from reference TRBV30 and TRBJ1-2 gives the full variable domain: SQTIHQWPATLVQPVGSPLSLECTVEGTSNPNLYWYRQAAGRGLQLLFYSVGIGQISSEVPQNLSASRPQDRQFILSSKKLLLSDSGFYLCARGINYGYTFGSGTRLTVV.

In this sample, this clone turned up once. This chain joins TRBV9 and TRBJ1-6; D call uncertain. The CDR3 extends over 15 amino acids. Germline assignment: CDR1 SGDLS and CDR2 YYNGEE. The V end was cut by 4 bases, the J end by 9 bases, with 17 bases between. CDR3 sequence reads: CASSPKTESVSPLHF. The CDR3 DNA follows: TGTGCCAGCAGCCCAAAAACAGAAAGTGTTTCACCCCTCCACTTT.

This chain links TRBV12-5 with TRBJ2-2; D perhaps matches TRBD2 (5 bases). This CDR3 has 17 residues. The V gene's germline CDR1 is LGHNT and CDR2 FRNRAP. Trimming took 4 bases from V and 0 from J, leaving 15 bases between them. CDR3 bases: TGTGCTAGTGGTTCGGGCTCGGGAACTACGAACACCGGGGAGCTGTTTTTT. The encoded protein is CASGSGSGTTNTGELFF.

This chain joins TRBV4-1 and TRBJ1-1, with D perhaps matching TRBD1 (6 bases). Germline-derived CDR1 and CDR2 are MGHRA and YSYEKL. The CDR3 length is 15 residues. The V gene lost 4 bases and the J gene lost 4 bases, with 16 bases spanning the gap. CDR3 loop: CASSLRGMELTEAFF. For the CDR3, the DNA is TGCGCCAGCAGCCTCAGGGGCATGGAGCTCACTGAAGCTTTCTTT.

The chain carries TRBV5-1 and TRBJ1-4, with 7 nucleotides matching TRBD1. V gave up 3 bases and J gave up 4 bases; unmatched junction bases: 9. CDR1 and CDR2 from the germline V gene are SGHRS and YFSETQ. The CDR3 has 16 amino acids. CDR3 sequence (DNA): TGCGCCAGCAGCTCGGGGACAGCATTTCTTAATGAAAAACTGTTTTTT. It codes for CASSSGTAFLNEKLFF.

The chain employs TRBV5-1 and TRBJ1-2; unclear D gene. The CDR3 runs to 13 residues. Germline CDR1 and CDR2: SGHRS and YFSETQ. V dropped 6 bases and J dropped 2 bases, with 11 bases sitting between them. CDR3 protein: CASKRELNYGYTF. The CDR3 DNA is TGCGCCAGCAAGAGGGAACTAAACTATGGCTACACCTTC.

This chain links TRBV29-1 with TRBJ1-2; D not certain. Germline-derived CDR1 and CDR2 are SQVTM and ANQGSEA. The CDR3 runs to 11 residues. Trimming left V 5 bases short and J 2 bases short, with 6 bases between. The CDR3 is CSVYINYGYTF. The DNA of the CDR3 is TGCAGCGTTTACATCAACTATGGCTACACCTTC.

This clone was observed a handful of times. V gene TRBV5-4 combines with J gene TRBJ2-7, with 7 bases matching TRBD1. CDR3 size: 13 residues. The V gene end was trimmed by 6 bases and the J gene end by 5 bases; junction bases not matched to a gene: 8. Germline assignment: CDR1 SGHNT and CDR2 YYREEE (reference sequence). For the CDR3, the DNA is TGTGCCAGCACCCGACAGGGATCCGACGAGCAGTACTTC. Its protein product is CASTRQGSDEQYF.

V is TRBV6-5 and J is TRBJ2-7; a weak D match, TRBD1 (5 bases). The CDR3 consists of 13 residues. V was cut by 6 bases and J by 5 bases, with 14 bases left in between. Germline V gene sequence: CDR1 MNHEY, CDR2 SVGAGI. The CDR3: CASSLLTENEQYF. DNA of the CDR3: TGTGCCAGCAGCCTCCTGACAGAGAACGAGCAGTACTTC.

The J gene is TRBJ1-4, the V gene TRBV4-3; D not certain. There are 16 residues in the CDR3. V lost 1 base and J 8 bases, leaving 17 bases between the germline ends. Per germline, CDR1 LGHNA and CDR2 YSLEER. CDR3 DNA sequence: TGCGCCAGCAGCCAAGGACTTTCCGGGGTGGGAGAAAAACTGTTTTTT. This gives the protein CASSQGLSGVGEKLFF.

The chain is built from TRBV6-5 and TRBJ1-5, with TRBD1 as a possible D gene (6 bases). This CDR3 region has 14 residues. Germline lookup yields CDR1 MNHEY and CDR2 SVGAGI. The V gene lost 1 base and the J gene lost 2 bases, with 6 bases spanning the gap. The DNA for the CDR3 is TGTGCCAGCAGTTACTACAGGGGCAATCAGCCCCAGCATTTT. It translates to CASSYYRGNQPQHF.

This chain joins TRBV4-3 and TRBJ1-2, with TRBD1 matching over 10 bases. CDR1 is LGHNA, CDR2 YSLEER, per germline. V lost 1 base, J lost 1 base, and 12 bases stayed unmatched. This CDR3 has 19 amino acids. Here the CDR3 reads CASSQGGDRGSFFNYGYTF. In DNA, the CDR3 is TGCGCCAGCAGCCAAGGCGGGGACAGGGGCTCTTTCTTTAACTATGGCTACACCTTC.

CDR3 loop: CASGASSSYNEQFF. The DNA of the CDR3 is TGTGCCAGTGGGGCCTCCAGCTCCTACAATGAGCAGTTCTTC. The chain combines TRBV11-2 with TRBJ2-1, with D perhaps matching TRBD1 (5 bases). Germline loops: CDR1 SGHAT, CDR2 FQNNGV. The length of the CDR3 is 14 residues. Trimming took 9 bases from V and 0 from J, leaving 12 bases between them.

J is TRBJ2-1 and V is TRBV4-3; TRBD2 matches 10 bases. This CDR3 comprises 17 residues. J lost 8 bases, V lost 0 bases, and 10 bases had no gene match. Per the germline V gene, CDR1 is LGHNA and CDR2 is YSLEER. This CDR3 reads CASSQEGLAGAGYEQFF. The CDR3 DNA is TGCGCCAGCAGCCAAGAGGGGCTAGCGGGGGCGGGCTATGAGCAGTTCTTC.

This clone was recorded a few times. The rearrangement links TRBV5-1 to TRBJ2-3; the match to TRBD1 covers 9 bases. J lost 6 bases, V lost 3 bases, and 8 bases had no gene match. CDR3 length: 15 residues. Germline CDR1 is SGHRS and CDR2 is YFSETQ. CDR3: CASSSGTGRPDTQYF. In DNA, the CDR3 is TGCGCCAGCAGCTCCGGGACAGGGCGTCCCGATACGCAGTATTTT.

The sample holds one count of this clone. The rearrangement joins TRBV19 to TRBJ1-4; possibly TRBD1 for D (5 bases). V gave up 0 bases and J gave up 4 bases, with 9 bases separating them. Germline values: CDR1 LNHDA, CDR2 SQIVND (reference sequence). The CDR3 spans 15 residues. The chain's CDR3 is CASSIENRGNEKLFF. The CDR3 bases are TGTGCCAGTAGTATAGAGAATAGGGGTAATGAAAAACTGTTTTTT.

The V gene is TRBV5-1, the J gene TRBJ2-1; 7 nucleotides line up with TRBD2. Unmatched junction bases numbered 9, after V lost 3 bases and J lost 9 bases. The germline V gene has CDR1 SGHRS and CDR2 YFSETQ. CDR3 length equals 14 residues. CDR3 nucleotides: TGCGCCAGCAGCTCCCTTACTAGCGCGGCTGAGCAGTTCTTC. Amino acids: CASSSLTSAAEQFF.

This chain links TRBV5-4 with TRBJ1-2, with TRBD1 identical over 7 bases. Germline CDR1 is SGHNT and CDR2 is YYREEE (reference sequence). There are 15 residues in the CDR3. The junction had 14 bases not matched to a gene; V was cut back by 5 bases and J by 7 bases. The CDR3 DNA follows: TGTGCCAGCAGACTAGTGGACAGGTGGGATGGTGGCTACACCTTC. It translates to CASRLVDRWDGGYTF.

The V gene is TRBV7-2, the J gene TRBJ1-1; D is perhaps TRBD1 (5 bases). The CDR3 consists of 14 residues. The V end was cut by 3 bases, the J end by 5 bases, with 13 bases between. The germline V gene has CDR1 SGHTA and CDR2 FQGNSA. This CDR3 reads CASSFFWGETEAFF. The CDR3 DNA sequence: TGTGCCAGCAGCTTTTTTTGGGGCGAGACTGAAGCTTTCTTT.

V is TRBV18 and J is TRBJ1-3, with a possible D match to TRBD1 (5 bases). CDR1 is KGHSH, CDR2 LQKENI, per germline. The CDR3 runs to 15 residues. Deletions cut 0 bases from V and 3 bases from J, with 9 bases between. CDR3 sequence reads: CASSPPGARGNTIYF. The DNA of the CDR3 is TGTGCCAGCTCACCACCTGGGGCGCGTGGAAACACCATATATTTT.